The 26 T cell receptor beta chains below come from one sample, sequenced in a study of PD-1 blockade in mismatch repair-deficient tumors. The assay was immunoSEQ multiplex PCR, and TCRdb's table has in-frame clones only and misses some. The repertoire holds some 45,000 clones, with under 85% as singletons. The sequences come from PBMCs, collected before pembrolizumab treatment. The receptors here all came from an adult with mismatch repair-deficient cancer.

V gene TRBV7-9 combines with J gene TRBJ1-1; no clear D. The ends were cut back, 1 base at V and 8 bases at J, with 5 bases in the middle. Germline CDR1 reads SEHNR; CDR2 reads FQNEAQ (reference sequence). The CDR3 totals 11 residues. CDR3 residues: CASSLEWEAFF. CDR3 nucleotides: TGTGCCAGCAGCTTAGAGTGGGAAGCTTTCTTT.

This clone was counted between two and nine times. The rearrangement links TRBV7-3 to TRBJ2-2; no reliable D call. The CDR3 contains 12 residues. CDR1 and CDR2 (germline): SGHTA, FQGTGA. V was clipped by 4 bases and J by 0 bases, with 0 bases between them. The CDR3 loop is CASSSNTGELFF. In DNA form, the CDR3 reads TGTGCCAGCAGCTCGAACACCGGGGAGCTGTTTTTT. Full variable domain (rest looked up from reference TRBV7-3 and TRBJ2-2): GAGVSQTPSNKVTEKGKYVELRCDPISGHTALYWYRQSLGQGPEFLIYFQGTGAADDSGLPNDRFFAVRPEGSVSTLKIQRTERGDSAVYLCASSSNTGELFFGEGSRLTVL.

The chain recombines TRBV5-6 with TRBJ1-1, with 8 bases matching TRBD1. Germline V gene data show CDR1 as SGHDT and CDR2 as YYEEEE. V shed 3 bases, J shed 8 bases, and the junction held 15 bases outside the gene matches. CDR3 length: 16 residues. CDR3 DNA sequence: TGTGCCAGCAGCTACCGGACAGGGAGAAGGGTTTCCGAAGCTTTCTTT. Its protein product is CASSYRTGRRVSEAFF.

The J gene is TRBJ1-1, the V gene TRBV7-8; TRBD1 matches 10 bases. V lost 3 bases to trimming and J lost 4 bases; unmatched junction nucleotides: 5. Germline-derived CDR1 and CDR2 are SGHVS and FQNEAQ. The CDR3 runs 15 residues. CDR3 amino acids: CASSFGTGAGTEAFF. As DNA, the CDR3 is TGTGCCAGCAGCTTCGGGACAGGGGCCGGCACTGAAGCTTTCTTT.

This clone was recorded a few times. The rearrangement joins TRBV27 to TRBJ2-7; D unresolved. The CDR3 is 13 residues long. The V gene's germline CDR1 is MNHEY and CDR2 SMNVEV (reference sequence). V shed 6 bases and J shed 1 base, with 10 bases lying between them. The CDR3 sequence: CASRGSQSYEQYF. In DNA, the CDR3 is TGTGCCAGCAGGGGGTCTCAGTCCTACGAGCAGTACTTC.

This clone was observed a few times. V gene TRBV7-3 combines with J gene TRBJ1-2; D gene uncertain. V lost 5 bases and J 1 base, leaving 2 bases between the germline ends. Germline-derived CDR1 and CDR2 are SGHTA and FQGTGA. The CDR3 sequence is 11 residues long. CDR3 coding DNA: TGTGCCAGCAGCCGTAACTATGGCTACACCTTC. Protein: CASSRNYGYTF.

The V gene is TRBV7-9, the J gene TRBJ1-1; the D is unclear. In germline, CDR1 is SEHNR, CDR2 FQNEAQ (reference sequence). The CDR3 runs to 14 residues. V was clipped by 6 bases and J by 4 bases, with 15 bases between them. The CDR3 DNA is TGTGCCAGCAGTCGTATCCTAGGCGGCACTGAAGCTTTCTTT. This translates into CASSRILGGTEAFF.

The genes are TRBV7-9 and TRBJ1-1; 10 bases line up with TRBD1. The CDR3 runs 15 residues. Trimming cost V 5 bases and J 8 bases; bases outside gene matches: 11. Germline V gives CDR1 SEHNR, CDR2 FQNEAQ (reference sequence). CDR3 region: CASSPQTGGMGEAFF. CDR3 sequence (DNA): TGTGCCAGCAGCCCGCAGACAGGGGGCATGGGAGAAGCTTTCTTT.

V usage is TRBV10-1 and J usage is TRBJ2-1; 9 bases line up with TRBD2. Germline-derived CDR1 and CDR2 are WNHNN and SYGVQD (reference sequence). The ends lost 0 bases at V and 6 bases at J; junction bases unmatched: 6. This CDR3 contains 16 residues. The DNA of the CDR3 is TGCGCCAGCAGTGAGTCGACAGCGGGAGGTGGCAATGAGCAGTTCTTC. It specifies CASSESTAGGGNEQFF.

This chain uses TRBV14 with TRBJ2-5; 7 nucleotides agree with TRBD2. CDR1 and CDR2 (germline): SGHDN, FVKESK. This CDR3 comprises 15 residues. Trimming removed 0 bases from V and 3 bases from J; junction bases left unmatched: 4. CDR3 sequence: CASSQESSGKETQYF. The CDR3 bases are TGTGCCAGCAGCCAAGAGTCTAGCGGAAAAGAGACCCAGTACTTC.

V is TRBV29-1 and J is TRBJ2-1; the match to TRBD2 covers 7 bases. V shed 2 bases and J 10 bases; nucleotides not matched to a gene: 14. Germline loops: CDR1 SQVTM, CDR2 ANQGSEA. The CDR3 extends over 15 amino acids. The CDR3 here is CSVELLATDQDEQFF. CDR3 bases: TGCAGCGTTGAACTACTAGCGACCGACCAGGACGAGCAGTTCTTC.

This sequence joins TRBV7-2 and TRBJ1-2; D is possibly TRBD1 (6 bases). Germline assignment: CDR1 SGHTA and CDR2 FQGNSA. The CDR3 covers 17 residues. V shed 1 base and J shed 6 bases, with 21 bases lying between them. CDR3 protein: CASSLDPPRTVVNGYTF. The CDR3 DNA is TGTGCCAGCAGCTTAGACCCGCCAAGGACAGTCGTTAATGGCTACACCTTC.

A few counts support this clone. The J gene is TRBJ2-3, the V gene TRBV27; 7 nucleotides align to TRBD1. Trimming removed 6 bases from V and 4 bases from J; junction bases left unmatched: 7. The CDR3 consists of 14 residues. Per germline, CDR1 MNHEY and CDR2 SMNVEV (reference sequence). CDR3 nucleotide sequence: TGTGCCAGCAGACTTAACAGGGGCGCAGATACGCAGTATTTT. It yields the protein CASRLNRGADTQYF.

This chain links TRBV7-2 with TRBJ1-2; D not resolved. Between the trimmed V and J ends, which lost 5 bases and 4 bases, there was a span of 17 bases. The CDR3 runs to 15 residues. Per the germline V gene, CDR1 is SGHTA and CDR2 is FQGNSA. The CDR3 bases are TGTGCCAGCAGCCCTTGGGCCCTAGACCCCTATGGCTACACCTTC. Translating it yields CASSPWALDPYGYTF.

The genes are TRBV6-1 and TRBJ1-1; D is perhaps TRBD1 (5 bases). CDR1 MNHNS and CDR2 SASEGT come from the germline V gene. This CDR3 is built from 12 residues. V dropped 5 bases and J dropped 5 bases, with 9 bases sitting between them. In DNA form, the CDR3 reads TGTGCCAGCAGTCCAGGGAGGACTGAAGCTTTCTTT. Residues: CASSPGRTEAFF.

V and J are TRBV6-6 and TRBJ2-1; D perhaps matches TRBD2 (5 bases). CDR1 MNHNY and CDR2 SVGAGI come from the germline V gene (reference sequence). The CDR3 loop spans 15 amino acids. V lost 0 bases, J lost 6 bases, and 12 bases lay in between. The CDR3 spells CASSYSVGLANEQFF. In DNA form, the CDR3 reads TGTGCCAGCAGTTACTCGGTTGGTCTAGCCAATGAGCAGTTCTTC.

The chain employs TRBV6-6 and TRBJ2-7, with D possibly TRBD2 on 6 matching bases. The germline V gene has CDR1 MNHNY and CDR2 SVGAGI (reference sequence). This CDR3 has 15 amino acids. Trimming took off 2 bases at V and 5 bases at J, with 16 bases between the two ends. The CDR3 DNA is TGTGCCAGCAGTTACACGGGAGACCTCCCGGACGAGCAGTACTTC. It specifies CASSYTGDLPDEQYF.

The chain is built from TRBV19 and TRBJ1-5, with 8 bases fitting TRBD1. The germline gives CDR1 LNHDA, CDR2 SQIVND (reference sequence). The CDR3 has 16 residues. V lost 6 bases and J lost 3; bases outside the gene matches: 10. CDR3: CASSSDRVRNNQPQHF. The CDR3 coding sequence is TGTGCCAGTAGCTCGGACAGGGTTCGAAACAATCAGCCCCAGCATTTT.

The gene calls are TRBV7-9 and TRBJ2-1; maybe TRBD2 (6 bases). This CDR3 has 16 amino acids. Germline assignment: CDR1 SEHNR and CDR2 FQNEAQ (reference sequence). The V end was cut by 4 bases, the J end by 7 bases, with 20 bases between. The CDR3 DNA reads as TGTGCCAGCAGCTCGCCGGGACTGGGCTTTACAAATGAGCAGTTCTTC. It encodes CASSSPGLGFTNEQFF.

This clone has just one count. CDR3 nucleotide sequence: TGTGCCAGCAGTTACTCGAATACGGACAACTATGGCTACACCTTC. Translating gives CASSYSNTDNYGYTF. J is TRBJ1-2 and V is TRBV6-6; D unclear. Germline CDR1 and CDR2: MNHNY and SVGAGI (reference sequence). V lost 0 bases and J 2 bases, leaving 10 bases between the germline ends. There are 15 residues in the CDR3.

This chain's CDR3 is CASSKGQANTGELFF. Here the CDR3 DNA reads TGTGCCAGCAGCAAGGGACAGGCGAACACCGGGGAGCTGTTTTTT. The rearrangement links TRBV9 to TRBJ2-2; the match to TRBD1 covers 8 bases. The germline gives CDR1 SGDLS, CDR2 YYNGEE. V gave up 4 bases and J gave up 0 bases; unmatched junction bases: 2. The CDR3 has 15 amino acids.

CDR3 DNA: TGTGCCAGCAGCTTAGCGGGTGAGTACAATGAGCAGTTCTTC. This gives the protein CASSLAGEYNEQFF. This chain joins TRBV7-8 and TRBJ2-1, with D uncertain. Trimming stripped 0 bases from V and 4 bases from J, with 7 bases between. This CDR3 is built from 14 residues. Germline CDR1 SGHVS, CDR2 FQNEAQ.

The CDR3 DNA sequence: TGTGCCAGCAGCTCCACGGGGCCAGATACGCAGTATTTT. This encodes CASSSTGPDTQYF. This rearrangement joins TRBV11-2 to TRBJ2-3; D is possibly TRBD1 or TRBD2 (5 bases each). V was pared by 4 bases and J by 4 bases, with 9 bases between. The CDR3 consists of 13 residues. Germline CDR1 reads SGHAT; CDR2 reads FQNNGV.

The gene calls are TRBV7-2 and TRBJ2-5, with D unclear. The DNA end favors TRBJ2-7, so the J call may be wrong. CDR3 size: 15 residues. The germline CDR1 and CDR2 sequences are SGHTA and FQGNSA. The CDR3 DNA reads TGTGCCAGCAGCTCGACGCCCCAAGTCTCCTACGAGCAGTACTTC. Encoded protein: CASSSTPQVSYEQYF.

This clone was observed a handful of times. The chain carries TRBV7-9 and TRBJ2-1; 15 nucleotides line up with TRBD2. J gave up 0 bases and V 5 bases, and 8 bases lay outside the gene matches. Germline values: CDR1 SEHNR, CDR2 FQNEAQ (reference sequence). This CDR3 has 19 residues. The CDR3 region has the DNA TGTGCCAGCAGCCCCCGGACTAGCGGGAGGGCGTCCTCCTACAATGAGCAGTTCTTC. Its protein is CASSPRTSGRASSYNEQFF. The entire variable domain, with the rest obtained from reference TRBV7-9 and TRBJ2-1, is as follows: DTGVSQNPRHKITKRGQNVTFRCDPISEHNRLYWYRQTLGQGPEFLTYFQNEAQLEKSRLLSDRFSAERPKGSFSTLEIQRTEQGDSAMYLCASSPRTSGRASSYNEQFFGPGTRLTVL.

This clone came up once. In nucleotides, the CDR3 is TGTGCCAGCAAAGTAGCGGGAGGGCCCGAGACCCAGTACTTC. This encodes CASKVAGGPETQYF. V gene TRBV6-5 combines with J gene TRBJ2-5; TRBD2 aligns across 11 bases. The CDR3 has 14 amino acids. Germline V gene data show CDR1 as MNHEY and CDR2 as SVGAGI. Trimming cost V 7 bases and J 5 bases; bases outside gene matches: 6.